This entry concerns a single TCR beta chain. This entry comes from a study of tissue T cells after allogeneic stem cell transplantation. Libraries were prepared by immunoSEQ multiplex PCR; TCRdb keeps only in-frame clonotypes and omits some of them. The data show around 4,000 clones, with under 70% seen just once and 15% to 20% held by the top ten. The clonotype comes from a female donor over 55 with lung cancer. Material: tissue from the esophagus, obtained at autopsy.

CDR3 DNA: TGTGCCAGCAGCTTCGGGGAGAACACTGAAGCTTTCTTT. Protein product: CASSFGENTEAFF. V usage is TRBV7-9 and J usage is TRBJ1-1; D gene ambiguous. The CDR3 is made up of 13 amino acids. V shed 3 bases and J shed 1 base, with 6 bases lying between them. CDR1 is SEHNR, CDR2 FQNEAQ, per germline (reference sequence).